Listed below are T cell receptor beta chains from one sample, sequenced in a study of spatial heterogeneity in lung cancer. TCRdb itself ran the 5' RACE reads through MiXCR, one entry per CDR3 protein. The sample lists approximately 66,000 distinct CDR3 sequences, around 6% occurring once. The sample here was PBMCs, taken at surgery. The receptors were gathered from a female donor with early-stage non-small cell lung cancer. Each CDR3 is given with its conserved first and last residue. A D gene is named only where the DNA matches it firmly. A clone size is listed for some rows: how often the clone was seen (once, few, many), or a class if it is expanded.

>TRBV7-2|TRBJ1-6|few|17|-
CASSLQPLGTRGSPLHF
TGTGCCAGCAGCTTACAGCCTCTGGGGACGCGTGGTTCACCCCTCCACTTT
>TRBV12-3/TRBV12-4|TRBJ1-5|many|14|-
CASSLGSGDQPQHF
TGTGCCAGCAGTTTAGGTTCTGGGGACCAGCCCCAGCATTTT
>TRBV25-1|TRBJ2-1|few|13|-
CASSVGVHNEQFF
TGTGCCAGCAGTGTTGGAGTCCACAATGAGCAGTTCTTC
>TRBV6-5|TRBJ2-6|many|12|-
CASRSEANVLTF
TGTGCCAGCAGGTCCGAGGCCAACGTCCTGACTTTC
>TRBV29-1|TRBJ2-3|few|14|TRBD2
CSVGDSGVTDTQYF
TGCAGCGTCGGGGATAGCGGGGTCACAGATACGCAGTATTTT
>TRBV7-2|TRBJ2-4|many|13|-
CASSLVREDIQYF
TGTGCCAGCAGCTTAGTCAGGGAGGACATTCAGTACTTC
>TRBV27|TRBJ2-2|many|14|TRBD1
CASSLGQGSGELFF
TGTGCCAGCAGTCTTGGACAGGGATCCGGGGAGCTGTTTTTT
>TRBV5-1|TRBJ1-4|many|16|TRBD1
CASSSGQGGTNEKLFF
TGCGCCAGCAGCAGCGGACAGGGGGGGACTAATGAAAAACTGTTTTTT
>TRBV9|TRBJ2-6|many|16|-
CASSVGDSSGANVLTF
TGTGCCAGCAGCGTCGGGGATTCCTCTGGGGCCAACGTCCTGACTTTC
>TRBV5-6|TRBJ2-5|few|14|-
CASSLRGNQETQYF
TGTGCCAGCAGCTTGAGGGGGAACCAAGAGACCCAGTACTTC
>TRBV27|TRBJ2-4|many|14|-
CASSLRGLGNIQYF
TGTGCCAGCAGTCTAAGGGGGTTGGGAAACATTCAGTACTTC
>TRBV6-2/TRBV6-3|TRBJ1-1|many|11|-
CASTQGTEAFF
TGTGCCAGCACCCAGGGGACTGAAGCTTTCTTT
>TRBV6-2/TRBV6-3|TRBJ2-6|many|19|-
CASSYSAFGPRSGANVLTF
TGTGCCAGCAGTTACTCCGCGTTTGGTCCTCGCTCTGGGGCCAACGTCCTGACTTTC
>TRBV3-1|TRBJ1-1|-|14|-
CASSHREGDTEAFF
TGTGCCAGCAGCCACCGGGAGGGGGACACTGAAGCTTTCTTT
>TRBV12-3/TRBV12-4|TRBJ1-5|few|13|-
CASSKTDSQPQHF
TGTGCCAGCAGCAAAACGGACAGTCAGCCCCAGCATTTT
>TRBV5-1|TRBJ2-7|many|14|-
CASSLDGSGYEQYF
TGCGCCAGCAGCTTGGATGGGTCTGGGTACGAGCAGTACTTC
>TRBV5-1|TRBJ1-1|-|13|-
CASSLGDRRGAFF
TGCGCCAGCAGCTTGGGGGACCGGCGGGGAGCTTTCTTT
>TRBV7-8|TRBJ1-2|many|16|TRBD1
CASSLQPTTGGDGYTF
TGTGCCAGCAGCTTACAGCCTACTACAGGGGGCGATGGCTACACCTTC
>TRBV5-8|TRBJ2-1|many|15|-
CASSLQGGTYNEQFF
TGTGCCAGCAGCTTGCAGGGGGGAACCTACAATGAGCAGTTCTTC
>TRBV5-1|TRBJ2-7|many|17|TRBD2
CASSLEGYSGTTYEQYF
TGCGCCAGCAGCTTGGAAGGGTATAGCGGGACTACCTACGAGCAGTACTTC
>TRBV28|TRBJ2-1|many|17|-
CASSFFTTELFYNEQFF
TGTGCCAGCAGTTTCTTTACTACGGAGCTGTTCTACAATGAGCAGTTCTTC
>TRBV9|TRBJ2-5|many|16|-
CASRATGSGSAETQYF
TGTGCCAGCAGGGCCACTGGGTCGGGTTCAGCAGAGACCCAGTACTTC
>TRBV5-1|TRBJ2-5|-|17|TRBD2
CASSWAGLAGGIETQYF
TGCGCCAGCAGCTGGGCCGGACTAGCGGGAGGAATAGAGACCCAGTACTTC
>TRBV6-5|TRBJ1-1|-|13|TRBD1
CATDRGSGTEAFF
TGTGCCACCGACAGGGGATCGGGCACTGAAGCTTTCTTT
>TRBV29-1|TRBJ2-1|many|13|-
CSVELATNNEQFF
TGCAGCGTTGAGCTAGCTACTAACAATGAGCAGTTCTTC
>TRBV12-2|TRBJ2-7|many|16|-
CASRLTRGTSWYEQYF
TGTGCAAGTCGCTTGACCCGTGGGACTAGCTGGTACGAGCAGTACTTC
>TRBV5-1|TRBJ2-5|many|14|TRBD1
CASSGTDRGETQYF
TGCGCCAGCAGCGGCACGGACAGGGGAGAGACCCAGTACTTC
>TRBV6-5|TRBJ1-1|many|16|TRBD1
CASSYEQGQVNTEAFF
TGTGCCAGCAGTTACGAACAGGGGCAAGTTAATACTGAAGCTTTCTTT
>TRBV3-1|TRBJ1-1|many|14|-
CASSQAQGNTEAFF
TGTGCCAGCAGCCAAGCCCAAGGGAACACTGAAGCTTTCTTT
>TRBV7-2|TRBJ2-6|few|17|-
CASSLMGEATGANVLTF
TGTGCCAGCAGCTTAATGGGGGAAGCTACTGGGGCCAACGTCCTGACTTTC
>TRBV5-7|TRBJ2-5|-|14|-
CASSFDIGVETQYF
TGTGCCAGCAGCTTTGACATAGGGGTAGAGACCCAGTACTTC
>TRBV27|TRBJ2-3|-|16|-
CASSLSGRWSTDTQYF
TGTGCCAGCAGTTTATCAGGGCGGTGGAGCACAGATACGCAGTATTTT